The clone carrying this TCR beta chain has just a few counts. Antigen unknown. Using quantitative 5'-RACE with molecular barcodes, the authors made TCR beta libraries. MiXCR, applied by TCRdb to the 5' RACE reads, yields one record per CDR3 protein. The sample consists of about 400,000 distinct CDR3 sequences, about 22% of them appearing once. The V end was cut by 3 bases, the J end by 3 bases, with 5 bases between. This CDR3 comprises 12 residues. Germline lookup yields CDR1 MNHNY and CDR2 SVGAGI (reference sequence). The data are from a study of CD8 T cells in ankylosing spondylitis. Study-wide points: Earlier authors reported some of these motif variants in reactive arthritis synovial fluid and blood. With a CD8+ phenotype, disease-linked clones were relatively rare in peripheral blood. According to the report, clones linked to the disease were significantly enriched in matched synovial fluid samples taken from ankylosing spondylitis patients. Seemingly distinctive of ankylosing spondylitis blood was a TCR beta motif formed by eight highly homologous variants.

Sequencing was carried out using blood, either unsorted or a sorted T cell fraction (not recorded which). This TCR was sampled from a male donor with ankylosing spondylitis. The chain is built from TRBV6-6 and TRBJ2-5; no firm D call. CDR3 sequence: CASSYPEETQYF. The CDR3 DNA reads TGTGCCAGCAGTTATCCTGAAGAGACCCAGTACTTC.